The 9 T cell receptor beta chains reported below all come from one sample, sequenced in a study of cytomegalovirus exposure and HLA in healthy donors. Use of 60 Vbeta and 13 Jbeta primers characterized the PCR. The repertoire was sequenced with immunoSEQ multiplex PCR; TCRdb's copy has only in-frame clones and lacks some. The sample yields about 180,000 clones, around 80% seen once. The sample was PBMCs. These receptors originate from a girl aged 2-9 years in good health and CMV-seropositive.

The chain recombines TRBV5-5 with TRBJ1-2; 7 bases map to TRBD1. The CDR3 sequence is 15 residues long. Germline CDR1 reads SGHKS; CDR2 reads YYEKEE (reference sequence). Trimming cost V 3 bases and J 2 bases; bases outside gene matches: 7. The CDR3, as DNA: TGTGCCAGCAGCTGGACAGGCGGAACCAACTATGGCTACACCTTC. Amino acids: CASSWTGGTNYGYTF. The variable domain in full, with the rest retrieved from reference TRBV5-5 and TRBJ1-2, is DAGVTQSPTHLIKTRGQQVTLRCSPISGHKSVSWYQQVLGQGPQFIFQYYEKEERGRGNFPDRFSARQFPNYSSELNVNALLLGDSALYLCASSWTGGTNYGYTFGSGTRLTVV.

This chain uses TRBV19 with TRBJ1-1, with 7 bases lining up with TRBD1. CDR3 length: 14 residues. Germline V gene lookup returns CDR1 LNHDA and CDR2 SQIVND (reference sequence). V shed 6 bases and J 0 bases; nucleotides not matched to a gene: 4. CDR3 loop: CASRRQGLNTEAFF. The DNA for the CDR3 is TGTGCCAGTAGGAGACAGGGCCTGAACACTGAAGCTTTCTTT.

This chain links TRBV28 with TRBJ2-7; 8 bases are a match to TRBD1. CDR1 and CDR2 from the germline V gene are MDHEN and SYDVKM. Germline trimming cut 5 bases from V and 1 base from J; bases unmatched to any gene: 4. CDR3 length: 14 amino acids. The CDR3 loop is CASSPRDRSYEQYF. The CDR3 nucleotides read TGTGCCAGCAGTCCCAGGGACAGGTCCTACGAGCAGTACTTC.

The CDR3 sequence: CASSLDRTPSSTDTQYF. The CDR3, as DNA: TGTGCCAGCAGCTTAGATCGGACACCCAGCAGCACAGATACGCAGTATTTT. The chain carries TRBV7-2 and TRBJ2-3; tentatively, D is TRBD1 (5 bases). CDR3 length equals 17 residues. The V end was cut by 1 base, the J end by 0 bases, with 14 bases between. Germline CDR1 is SGHTA and CDR2 is FQGNSA. Supplemented by reference TRBV7-2 and TRBJ2-3, the full variable domain reads GAGVSQSPSNKVTEKGKDVELRCDPISGHTALYWYRQSLGQGLEFLIYFQGNSAPDKSGLPSDRFSAERTGGSVSTLTIQRTQQEDSAVYLCASSLDRTPSSTDTQYFGPGTRLTVL.

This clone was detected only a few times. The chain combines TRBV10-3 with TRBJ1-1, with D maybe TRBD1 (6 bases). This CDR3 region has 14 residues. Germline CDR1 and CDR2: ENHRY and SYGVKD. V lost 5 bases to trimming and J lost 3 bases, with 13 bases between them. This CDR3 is CAISRQALDTEAFF. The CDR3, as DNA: TGTGCCATCAGTAGACAGGCCCTGGACACTGAAGCTTTCTTT.

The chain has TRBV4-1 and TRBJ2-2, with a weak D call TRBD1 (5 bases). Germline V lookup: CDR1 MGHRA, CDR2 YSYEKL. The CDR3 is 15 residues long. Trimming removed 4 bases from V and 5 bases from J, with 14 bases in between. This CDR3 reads CASSLRTPGTGELFF. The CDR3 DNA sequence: TGCGCCAGCAGCCTACGGACACCCGGGACCGGGGAGCTGTTTTTT.

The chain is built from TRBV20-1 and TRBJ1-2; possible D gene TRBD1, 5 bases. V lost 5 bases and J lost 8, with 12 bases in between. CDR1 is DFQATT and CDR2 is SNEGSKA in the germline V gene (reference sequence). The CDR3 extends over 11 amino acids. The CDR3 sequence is CSAQGREGYTF. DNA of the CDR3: TGCAGTGCTCAGGGTCGAGAGGGCTACACCTTC.

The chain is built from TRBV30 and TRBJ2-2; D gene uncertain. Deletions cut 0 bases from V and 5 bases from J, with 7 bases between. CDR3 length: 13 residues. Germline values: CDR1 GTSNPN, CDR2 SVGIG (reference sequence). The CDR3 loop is CAWSVRWTGELFF. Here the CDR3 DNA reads TGTGCCTGGAGTGTACGGTGGACCGGGGAGCTGTTTTTT.

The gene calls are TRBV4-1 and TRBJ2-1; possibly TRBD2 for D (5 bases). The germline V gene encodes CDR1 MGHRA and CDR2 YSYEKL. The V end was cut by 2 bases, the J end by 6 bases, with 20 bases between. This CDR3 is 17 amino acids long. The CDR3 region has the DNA TGCGCCAGCAGCCAAACCTACGTCCGAAGCCGGGGCAATGAGCAGTTCTTC. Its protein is CASSQTYVRSRGNEQFF.